One T cell receptor beta chain is described in this entry. This entry belongs to a study of T-cell reconstitution after alpha-beta-depleted transplantation in children. Unique molecular identifiers were incorporated into the prepared TCRbeta library. MiXCR, applied by TCRdb to the PCR reads, yields one record per CDR3 protein. Among around 600,000 distinct CDR3 sequences listed, roughly 15% were seen once. This TCR derives from a human donor who donated a stem cell graft to a child with acute myeloid leukemia. This sample comprised PBMCs from the stem cell graft donor, obtained from the stem cell graft.

CDR3 amino acids: CASSQDLGRLSGNTIYF. In DNA form, the CDR3 reads TGCGCCAGCAGCCAAGATCTTGGGCGGCTCTCTGGAAACACCATATATTTT. The chain is built from TRBV4-3 and TRBJ1-3; D is undetermined. Germline CDR1 LGHNA, CDR2 YSLEER. The V end lost 0 bases, the J end lost 0 bases, and 12 bases lay between the germline ends. This CDR3 comprises 17 residues.